The 20 T cell receptor beta chains presented below share a single source sample, sequenced in a study of cytomegalovirus exposure and HLA in healthy donors. Researchers ran the PCR with 60 Vbeta and 13 Jbeta primers. Produced via immunoSEQ multiplex PCR; TCRdb's table is partial and in-frame only. The sample has some 100,000 clones; about 72% are singletons. The sequenced material came from PBMCs. Receptor source: a man aged 45-60 years in good health and CMV-seropositive.

The chain couples TRBV28 to TRBJ1-1; a weak D match, TRBD1 (5 bases). The CDR3 spans 15 residues. Trimming cost V 4 bases and J 4 bases, with 16 bases left between them. The germline CDR1 and CDR2 sequences are MDHEN and SYDVKM. CDR3 bases: TGTGCCAGCAGTTCAAGCGCAGGGAGGATCACTGAAGCTTTCTTT. This encodes CASSSSAGRITEAFF.

V usage is TRBV5-1 and J usage is TRBJ2-1; 9 nucleotides agree with TRBD1. This CDR3 comprises 15 residues. V lost 1 base and J lost 7; bases outside the gene matches: 6. Per the germline V gene, CDR1 is SGHRS and CDR2 is YFSETQ. The CDR3 reads CASSLPQGALNEQFF. For the CDR3, the DNA is TGCGCCAGCAGCTTGCCACAGGGGGCGTTAAATGAGCAGTTCTTC.

This clone was observed a few times. This chain's CDR3 is CASSLDGQGNTGELFF. CDR3 DNA sequence: TGTGCCAGCAGCCTAGACGGACAGGGTAACACCGGGGAGCTGTTTTTT. The chain links TRBV7-9 to TRBJ2-2, with 8 bases identical to TRBD1. The CDR3 consists of 16 residues. V gave up 5 bases and J gave up 2 bases; unmatched junction bases: 7. Germline CDR1 SEHNR, CDR2 FQNEAQ (reference sequence). Drawing the rest from reference TRBV7-9 and TRBJ2-2, the complete variable domain is DTGVSQNPRHKITKRGQNVTFRCDPISEHNRLYWYRQTLGQGPEFLTYFQNEAQLEKSRLLSDRFSAERPKGSFSTLEIQRTEQGDSAMYLCASSLDGQGNTGELFFGEGSRLTVL.

A word on this clone: The junction and the germline gene differ at one end; a read error may be behind it. The CDR3 DNA is TGTGCTAGCAGCCGTGGGGCCTACCAAGAGACCCAGTACTTC. It codes for CASSRGAYQETQYF. The chain recombines TRBV7-7 with TRBJ2-5; the D gene is possibly TRBD1 (5 bases). Germline CDR1 is SSHAT and CDR2 is FNYEAQ (reference sequence). The CDR3 has 14 residues.

A word on this clone: An end of the junction differs from the germline gene, which may be a read error. The chain has TRBV2 and TRBJ2-2; a possible D gene is TRBD2 (6 bases). The CDR3 has 11 residues. Germline-derived CDR1 and CDR2 are SNHLY and FYNNEI. CDR3 bases: TGTGCCAGCAGTGAAAACGGGGGTGGGATTTTT. This gives the protein CASSENGGGIF.

The rearrangement joins TRBV6-5 to TRBJ1-1, with D maybe TRBD1 (5 bases). Germline loops: CDR1 MNHEY, CDR2 SVGAGI. The CDR3 sequence is 15 residues long. The ends were cut back, 10 bases at V and 4 bases at J, with 22 bases in the middle. This CDR3 reads CATTIRPRAGTEAFF. DNA for the CDR3: TGTGCCACGACAATTAGGCCCAGGGCCGGCACTGAAGCTTTCTTT.

The chain joins TRBV27 to TRBJ2-7; D uncertain. V lost 2 bases to trimming and J lost 6 bases, with 14 bases between them. The V gene's germline CDR1 is MNHEY and CDR2 SMNVEV (reference sequence). The CDR3 loop spans 14 amino acids. Here the CDR3 reads CASSLGVPSSEQYF. CDR3 in DNA: TGTGCCAGCAGTTTAGGAGTCCCCAGTAGCGAGCAGTACTTC.

DNA for the CDR3: TGCGCCAGCAGCCAAGGGACTAGCGGGAGCTCCTACGAGCAGTACTTC. Protein product: CASSQGTSGSSYEQYF. The chain couples TRBV4-1 to TRBJ2-7; TRBD2 aligns across 13 bases. Germline V gene data show CDR1 as MGHRA and CDR2 as YSYEKL. V lost 1 base to trimming and J lost 0 bases; unmatched junction nucleotides: 0. This CDR3 is built from 16 residues.

The V gene is TRBV28, the J gene TRBJ2-2; 11 nucleotides align to TRBD2. CDR3 length equals 16 residues. The trim removed 2 bases at V and 5 bases at J, leaving 4 bases unmatched. Germline V gives CDR1 MDHEN, CDR2 SYDVKM. The CDR3 loop is CASSLGASGRTGELFF. In DNA form, the CDR3 reads TGTGCCAGCAGTTTAGGGGCTAGCGGGAGGACCGGGGAGCTGTTTTTT.

This sequence joins TRBV6-5 and TRBJ2-7; perhaps TRBD2 as D (6 bases). Deletions cut 8 bases from V and 4 bases from J, with 18 bases between. This CDR3 has 14 residues. The germline V gene encodes CDR1 MNHEY and CDR2 SVGAGI. CDR3 sequence reads: CASARVGTAYEQYF. CDR3 nucleotides: TGTGCCAGCGCCCGAGTGGGGACTGCGTACGAGCAGTACTTC.

The chain has TRBV19 and TRBJ2-5, with 15 positions matching TRBD2. The trim removed 3 bases at V and 4 bases at J, leaving 0 bases unmatched. Germline V gives CDR1 LNHDA, CDR2 SQIVND (reference sequence). The CDR3 covers 15 residues. In nucleotides, the CDR3 is TGTGCCAGTAGTATGGGACTAGCGGGGGGAGAGACCCAGTACTTC. It translates to CASSMGLAGGETQYF.

The chain uses TRBV10-3 and TRBJ2-7; 11 bases are shared with TRBD2. This CDR3 has 13 amino acids. V shed 8 bases, J shed 3 bases, and the junction held 3 bases outside the gene matches. CDR1 is ENHRY and CDR2 is SYGVKD in the germline V gene. This CDR3 reads CAIGGTSGYEQYF. CDR3 in DNA: TGTGCCATCGGGGGGACTAGCGGCTACGAGCAGTACTTC.

This chain connects TRBV7-2 to TRBJ2-1; D gene ambiguous. Deletions cut 2 bases from V and 6 bases from J, with 11 bases between. The germline V gene encodes CDR1 SGHTA and CDR2 FQGNSA. The CDR3 loop spans 14 amino acids. CDR3 coding DNA: TGTGCCAGCAGCTTAATGGTCGGGTCCAATGAGCAGTTCTTC. Translated, it gives CASSLMVGSNEQFF.

This rearrangement joins TRBV19 to TRBJ1-1; 8 bases are a match to TRBD1. Trimming at V came to 4 bases and at J to 1 base, leaving 5 bases not matched to a gene. Germline V gene sequence: CDR1 LNHDA, CDR2 SQIVND (reference sequence). The CDR3 runs 15 residues. The DNA for the CDR3 is TGTGCCAGTAGTACACAGGGACAGGCGAACACTGAAGCTTTCTTT. This sequence encodes CASSTQGQANTEAFF.

The gene calls are TRBV5-4 and TRBJ2-3, with 12 nucleotides matching TRBD2. The CDR3 loop spans 16 amino acids. V lost 5 bases and J lost 0; bases outside the gene matches: 4. Germline lookup yields CDR1 SGHNT and CDR2 YYREEE (reference sequence). The CDR3 DNA is TGTGCCAGCAGTTTCGGACTAGCGGGGAGCACAGATACGCAGTATTTT. Translating it yields CASSFGLAGSTDTQYF.

The chain links TRBV18 to TRBJ2-6; D not resolved. Trimming shortened V by 0 bases and J by 2 bases, and 5 bases separated the two germline ends. The germline gives CDR1 KGHSH, CDR2 LQKENI. The length of the CDR3 is 15 residues. The chain's CDR3 is CASSPPATGANVLTF. CDR3 nucleotide sequence: TGTGCCAGCTCACCACCGGCAACTGGGGCCAACGTCCTGACTTTC.

This chain connects TRBV10-1 to TRBJ2-3, with no clear D. This CDR3 spans 13 amino acids. CDR1 WNHNN and CDR2 SYGVQD come from the germline V gene (reference sequence). Trimming cost V 8 bases and J 0 bases, with 9 bases left between them. CDR3 sequence: CASRLDSTDTQYF. DNA for the CDR3: TGCGCCAGCCGTCTAGACAGCACAGATACGCAGTATTTT.

V usage is TRBV7-8 and J usage is TRBJ2-5; the match to TRBD1 covers 9 bases. The end of the DNA fits TRBJ2-7 better, so the J call may be wrong. CDR1 and CDR2 from the germline V gene are SGHVS and FQNEAQ. CDR3 size: 14 residues. The CDR3, as DNA: TGTGCCAGCAGCTCCGGACAGGGGTCCTACGAGCAGTACTTC. Translating it yields CASSSGQGSYEQYF.

The gene calls are TRBV5-4 and TRBJ2-3; 7 positions agree with TRBD2. The CDR3 loop spans 14 amino acids. From germline, CDR1 is SGHNT and CDR2 YYREEE (reference sequence). V trimming: 3 bases; J trimming: 4 bases; junction bases outside the gene matches: 5. This chain's CDR3 is CASSSGGRADTQYF. CDR3 DNA sequence: TGTGCCAGCAGCTCGGGGGGTAGGGCAGATACGCAGTATTTT.

This rearrangement joins TRBV6-4 to TRBJ2-1, with 10 bases aligning to TRBD1. With 3 bases clipped from V and 6 bases from J, the junction kept 11 bases outside the gene matches. CDR1 MRHNA and CDR2 SNTAGT come from the germline V gene. The CDR3 spans 17 residues. The CDR3 coding sequence is TGTGCCAGCAGTGAACCTCCCGGGACAGGGGAGGTCAATGAGCAGTTCTTC. It translates to CASSEPPGTGEVNEQFF.